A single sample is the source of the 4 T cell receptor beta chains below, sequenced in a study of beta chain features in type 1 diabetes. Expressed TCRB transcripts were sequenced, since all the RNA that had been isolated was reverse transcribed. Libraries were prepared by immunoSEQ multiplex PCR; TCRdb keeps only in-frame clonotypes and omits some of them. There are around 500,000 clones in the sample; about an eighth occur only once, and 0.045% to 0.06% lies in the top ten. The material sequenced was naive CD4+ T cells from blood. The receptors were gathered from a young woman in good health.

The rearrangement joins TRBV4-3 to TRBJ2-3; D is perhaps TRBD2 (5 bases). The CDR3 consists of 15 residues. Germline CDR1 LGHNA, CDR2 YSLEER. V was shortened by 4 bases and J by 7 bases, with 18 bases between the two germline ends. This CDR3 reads CASSPGPASGYTQYF. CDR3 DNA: TGCGCCAGCAGCCCAGGACCGGCCTCGGGGTATACGCAGTATTTT.

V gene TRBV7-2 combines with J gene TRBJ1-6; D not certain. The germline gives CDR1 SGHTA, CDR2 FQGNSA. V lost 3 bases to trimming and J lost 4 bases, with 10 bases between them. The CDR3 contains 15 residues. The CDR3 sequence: CASSFTTLYNSPLHF. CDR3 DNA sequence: TGTGCCAGCAGCTTCACGACACTGTATAATTCACCCCTCCACTTT.

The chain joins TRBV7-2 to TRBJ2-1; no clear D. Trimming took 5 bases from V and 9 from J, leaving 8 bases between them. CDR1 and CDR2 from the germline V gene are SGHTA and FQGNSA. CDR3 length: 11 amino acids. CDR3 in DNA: TGTGCCAGCAGCCCAGGCAGTGAGCAGTTCTTC. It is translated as CASSPGSEQFF.

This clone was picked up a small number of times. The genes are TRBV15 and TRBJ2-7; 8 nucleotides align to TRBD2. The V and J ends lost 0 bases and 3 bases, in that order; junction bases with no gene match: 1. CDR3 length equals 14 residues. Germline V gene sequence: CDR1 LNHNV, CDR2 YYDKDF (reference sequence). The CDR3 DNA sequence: TGTGCCACCAGCAGAGAACTAGCGGTCTACGAGCAGTACTTC. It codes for CATSRELAVYEQYF.